In its sample, the clone carrying this T cell receptor (beta chain) was seen once. This entry belongs to a study of blood T cells in healthy people across ages. A sample-barcoded 5' primer and a J-beta primer mix were used in a second PCR of roughly 7 to 12 cycles. TCRdb ran MiXCR on the 5' RACE reads and lists one entry per CDR3 protein. The profile shows around 1.5 million distinct CDR3 sequences, 30% to 35% of them singletons. Deletions cut 3 bases from V and 3 bases from J, with 12 bases between. The CDR3 contains 14 residues. Germline lookup yields CDR1 DFQATT and CDR2 SNEGSKA (reference sequence).

The chain joins TRBV20-1 to TRBJ2-1; the D is unclear. The sequence was obtained from a woman in her 30s in good health. Sequencing input: blood. CDR3 bases: TGCAGTGCTAGTTGGGGTCTTCTCTACAATGAGCAGTTCTTC. Amino acids: CSASWGLLYNEQFF.